Sequencing of this T cell receptor beta chain was carried out in a study of T cell changes during pregnancy in multiple sclerosis (dated by TCRdb to the late 2010s). Background on the whole study: Changes in the T cell repertoire over the course of pregnancy were examined in this study in women with multiple sclerosis.

About this clone itself: This receptor's antigen is unknown. It has no much larger one-base neighbor in the sample; base qualities were not kept.

Library generation was performed with the immunoSEQ multiplex PCR assay. TCRdb retrieved this table from immuneACCESS and kept in-frame rearrangements only. Not all clones are present; in checked studies, unresolved V genes account for under half, and no reason is known for the remainder. Across this sample there are more than 85,000 clones, with 93% seen only once. The leading ten clones occupy around 1.4% of the sample. V is pruned by 5 bases and J by 5 bases, leaving 6 bases of the junction without a gene match. The germline V gene yields SGHRS for CDR1 and YFSETQ for CDR2. Including the terminal cysteine and phenylalanine, the CDR3 comprises 13 residues. Just the 39-base CDR3 DNA is kept, in frame starting at base 1.

The V and J segments used are TRBV5-1 and TRBJ1-1, with 7 bases matching TRBD1. This clonotype was sampled from a female donor in good health, enrolled as a control in a pregnancy study. The source material was peripheral blood, sampled in the third trimester of pregnancy. CDR3 sequence: CASSPRGLTEAFF. DNA sequence: TGCGCCAGCAGTCCAAGGGGGCTGACTGAAGCTTTCTTT.